This T cell receptor beta chain was sequenced in a study of T cell responses to AZD1222 COVID-19 vaccine. With respect to this clone: Its matching antigen is unknown.

Overall study results and limits: Baseline seropositives among AZD1222 recipients totaled only six or seven. No repertoire was sampled before or during the peak T cell response, only after it. Reports indicate that nearly half of spike-specific TCRs are directed at unmutated variant regions.

V gave up 7 bases and J gave up 9 bases; unmatched junction bases: 8. This CDR3 spans 12 amino acids. CDR1 SNHLY and CDR2 FYNNEI come from the germline V gene. Recipients boosted at about 4 weeks or about 12 weeks are pooled. Profiled with immunoSEQ multiplex PCR; TCRdb holds only in-frame clones, not every one. The data contain 200,000 or so clones, 90% to 95% of them singletons. This chain uses TRBV2 with TRBJ1-1, with 7 bases that match TRBD1. Sequencing was performed on peripheral blood, taken 28 days after the second AZD1222 dose. This clonotype was sampled from an adult who received the AZD1222 COVID-19 vaccine. CDR3 sequence (DNA): TGTGCCAGCACGGGACAGACTTTGAAAGCTTTCTTT. Protein: CASTGQTLKAFF.